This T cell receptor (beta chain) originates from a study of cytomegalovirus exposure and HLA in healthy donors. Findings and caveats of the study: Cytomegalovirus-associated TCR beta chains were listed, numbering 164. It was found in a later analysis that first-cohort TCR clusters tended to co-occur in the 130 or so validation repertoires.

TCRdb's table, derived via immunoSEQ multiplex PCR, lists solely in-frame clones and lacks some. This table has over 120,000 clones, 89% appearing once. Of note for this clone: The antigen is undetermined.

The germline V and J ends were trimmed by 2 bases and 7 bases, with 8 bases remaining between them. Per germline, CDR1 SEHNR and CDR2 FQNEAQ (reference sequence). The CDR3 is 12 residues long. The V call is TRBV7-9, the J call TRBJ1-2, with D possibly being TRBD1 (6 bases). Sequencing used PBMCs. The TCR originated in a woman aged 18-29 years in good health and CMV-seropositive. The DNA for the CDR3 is TGTGCCAGCAGCTTATCAGGGGCTGGCTACACCTTC. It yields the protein CASSLSGAGYTF.